This TCR beta chain was identified during a study of blood T cell repertoires in COVID-19. In the original workflow: Nucleated cell number was recorded as an estimate derived from reference gene primer amplification. The method was immunoSEQ multiplex PCR; TCRdb's version includes in-frame clones alone and lacks a portion of them. V, J and clone size were drawn from that table, and D and trimming were deduced from the DNA. Of about 120,000 clones listed, about 82% are singletons. Trimming took 3 bases from V and 7 from J; bases not matched to a gene: 1. Germline CDR1 reads LNHDA; CDR2 reads SQIVND (reference sequence). CDR3 length: 12 residues.

This chain links TRBV19 with TRBJ2-3, with TRBD2 matching over 7 bases. Sequencing input: peripheral blood. This receptor was obtained from a man aged 55 to 70 with active or convalescent COVID-19. The CDR3 loop is CASSIGGNTQYF. CDR3 DNA: TGTGCCAGTAGTATCGGGGGGAATACGCAGTATTTT.